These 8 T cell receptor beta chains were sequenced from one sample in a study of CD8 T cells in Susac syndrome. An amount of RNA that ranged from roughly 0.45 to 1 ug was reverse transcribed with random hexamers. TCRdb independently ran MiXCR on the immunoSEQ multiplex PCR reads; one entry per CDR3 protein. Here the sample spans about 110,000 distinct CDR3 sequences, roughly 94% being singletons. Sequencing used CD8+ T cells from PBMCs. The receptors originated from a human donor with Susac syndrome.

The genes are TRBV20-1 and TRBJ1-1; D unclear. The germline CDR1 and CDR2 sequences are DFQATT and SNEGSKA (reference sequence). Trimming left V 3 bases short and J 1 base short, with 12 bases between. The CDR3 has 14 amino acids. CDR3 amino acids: CSARTSKWNTEAFF. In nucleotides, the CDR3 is TGCAGTGCTAGGACCTCAAAATGGAACACTGAAGCTTTCTTT.

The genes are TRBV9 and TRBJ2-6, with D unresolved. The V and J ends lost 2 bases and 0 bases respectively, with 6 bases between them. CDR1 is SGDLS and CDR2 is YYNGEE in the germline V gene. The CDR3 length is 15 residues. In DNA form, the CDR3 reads TGTGCCAGCAGCGTTTCTTTCTCTGGGGCCAACGTCCTGACTTTC. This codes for CASSVSFSGANVLTF. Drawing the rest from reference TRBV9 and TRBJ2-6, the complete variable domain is DSGVTQTPKHLITATGQRVTLRCSPRSGDLSVYWYQQSLDQGLQFLIQYYNGEERAKGNILERFSAQQFPDLHSELNLSSLELGDSALYFCASSVSFSGANVLTFGAGSRLTVL.

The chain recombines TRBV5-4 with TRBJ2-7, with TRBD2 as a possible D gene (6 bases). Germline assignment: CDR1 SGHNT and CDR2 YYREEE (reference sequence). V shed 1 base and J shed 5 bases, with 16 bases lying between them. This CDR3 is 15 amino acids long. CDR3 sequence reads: CASSLWGLSSDEQYF. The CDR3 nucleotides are TGTGCCAGCAGCTTGTGGGGACTCTCTTCCGACGAGCAGTACTTC.

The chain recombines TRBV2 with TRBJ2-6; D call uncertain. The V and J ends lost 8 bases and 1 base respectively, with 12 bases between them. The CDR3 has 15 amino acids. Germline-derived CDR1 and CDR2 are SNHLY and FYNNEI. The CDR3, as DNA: TGTGCCAGCTTCCGGGTCCTATCTGGGGCCAACGTCCTGACTTTC. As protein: CASFRVLSGANVLTF.

The CDR3 here is CASSLVTGTDTQYF. The CDR3 DNA follows: TGTGCCAGCAGCTTAGTAACGGGCACAGATACGCAGTATTTT. This chain links TRBV7-2 with TRBJ2-3; D is ambiguous. V dropped 1 base and J dropped 1 base, with 6 bases sitting between them. This CDR3 has 14 residues. CDR1 and CDR2 from the germline V gene are SGHTA and FQGNSA.

CDR3: CASSLSSGEAFF. The CDR3 DNA is TGTGCCAGCAGTTTATCATCCGGTGAAGCTTTCTTT. The gene calls are TRBV27 and TRBJ1-1; the D is unclear. Germline V lookup: CDR1 MNHEY, CDR2 SMNVEV (reference sequence). Trimming cost V 0 bases and J 7 bases, with 6 bases left between them. The length of the CDR3 is 12 residues.

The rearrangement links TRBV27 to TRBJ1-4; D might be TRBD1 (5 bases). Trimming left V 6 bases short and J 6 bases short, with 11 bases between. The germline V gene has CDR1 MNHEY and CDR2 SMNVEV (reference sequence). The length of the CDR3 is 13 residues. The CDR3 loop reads CASRRQGYEKLFF. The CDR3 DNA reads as TGTGCCAGCAGGAGGCAGGGATATGAAAAACTGTTTTTT.

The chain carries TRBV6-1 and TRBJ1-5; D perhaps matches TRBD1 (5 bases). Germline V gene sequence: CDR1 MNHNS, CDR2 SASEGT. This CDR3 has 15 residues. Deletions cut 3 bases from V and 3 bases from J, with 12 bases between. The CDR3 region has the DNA TGTGCCAGCAGTGAGTACAGGACGGCCAATCAGCCCCAGCATTTT. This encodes CASSEYRTANQPQHF.